This T cell receptor beta chain was retrieved from a study of T cell repertoires in cytomegalovirus infection. For the study at large: In public TCR beta signatures, there were indications of both CMV infection and matching HLA type.

MiXCR, applied by TCRdb to the reads, yields one record per CDR3 protein. Of 510,000 or so distinct CDR3 sequences in the sample, around 27% were seen once. This clonotype was found many times. Its antigen is currently unknown. Germline loops: CDR1 SGHTA, CDR2 FQGTGA. V shed 1 base and J shed 4 bases, with 16 bases lying between them. The CDR3 is 16 amino acids. Overall study findings and caveats: Carriers of CMV plus the relevant HLA were identified by cumulative public TCR beta family frequency. In two of eight donors, the top clonotype was HLA-C-restricted CMV-specific.

The gene calls are TRBV7-3 and TRBJ1-1; TRBD1 might be the D (5 bases). The material sequenced was PBMCs. This clonotype was obtained from a human donor in good health (CMV status not recorded). Some clones in this sample may be carry-over from other donors' samples. The CDR3 region is CASSLMGRGVSTEAFF. The CDR3 DNA reads TGTGCCAGCAGCTTAATGGGGCGTGGGGTGAGCACTGAAGCTTTCTTT.